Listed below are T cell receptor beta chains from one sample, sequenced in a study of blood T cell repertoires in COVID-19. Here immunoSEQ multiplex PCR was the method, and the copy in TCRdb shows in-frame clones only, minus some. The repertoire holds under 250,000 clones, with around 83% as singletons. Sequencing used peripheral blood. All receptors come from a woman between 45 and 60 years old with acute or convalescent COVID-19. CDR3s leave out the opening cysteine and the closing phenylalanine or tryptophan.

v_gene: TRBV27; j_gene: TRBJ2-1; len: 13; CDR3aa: ASSFRRSSYNEQF
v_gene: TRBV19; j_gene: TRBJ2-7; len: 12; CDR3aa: ASSAAGGPYEQY
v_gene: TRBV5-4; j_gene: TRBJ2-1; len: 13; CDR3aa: ASSLRAGRGNEQF
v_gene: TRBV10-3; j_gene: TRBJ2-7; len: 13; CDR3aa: AIRPGQGISYEQY
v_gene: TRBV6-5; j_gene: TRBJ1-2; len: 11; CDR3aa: ASSTAFGYGYT
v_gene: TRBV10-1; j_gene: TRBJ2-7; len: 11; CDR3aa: ASSRDSMDEQY
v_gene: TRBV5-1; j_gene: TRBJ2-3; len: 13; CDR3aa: ASRRRLGGTDTQY
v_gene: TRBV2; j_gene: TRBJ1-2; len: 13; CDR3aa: ASSLNPGQNYGYT
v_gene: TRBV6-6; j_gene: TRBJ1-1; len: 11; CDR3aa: ASSTRVATEAF
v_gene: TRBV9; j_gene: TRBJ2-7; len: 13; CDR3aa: ASSGGRDRTYEQY
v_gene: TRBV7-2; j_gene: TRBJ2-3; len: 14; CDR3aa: ASSLRQGVATDTQY
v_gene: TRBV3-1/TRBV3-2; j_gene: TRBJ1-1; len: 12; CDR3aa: ASSPRGDSPEAF
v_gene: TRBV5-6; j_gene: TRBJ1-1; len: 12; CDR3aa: ASSLTGALFEAF
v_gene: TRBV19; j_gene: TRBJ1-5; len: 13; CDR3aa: ASSMLGQIDQPQH
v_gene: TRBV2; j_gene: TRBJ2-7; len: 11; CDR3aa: ASTDRGRYEQY
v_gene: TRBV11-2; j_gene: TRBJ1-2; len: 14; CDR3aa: ASSPQGQGASYGYT
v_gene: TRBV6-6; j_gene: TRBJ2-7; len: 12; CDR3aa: ASSLAGLASEQY
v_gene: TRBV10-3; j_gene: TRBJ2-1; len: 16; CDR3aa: AISGSGSREGYYNEQF
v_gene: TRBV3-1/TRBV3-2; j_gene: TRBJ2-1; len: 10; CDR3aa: ASSRLGEQEF
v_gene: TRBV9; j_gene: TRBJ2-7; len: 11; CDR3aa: ASSVATGTEQY
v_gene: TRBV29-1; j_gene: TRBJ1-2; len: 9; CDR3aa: SVERRDGYT
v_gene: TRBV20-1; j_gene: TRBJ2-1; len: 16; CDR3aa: SASGMGTGQGNHNEQF
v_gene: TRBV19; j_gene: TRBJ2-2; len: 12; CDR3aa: ASSIRAGAGELF
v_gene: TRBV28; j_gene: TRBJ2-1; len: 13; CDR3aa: ASTRGGSPFGEQF
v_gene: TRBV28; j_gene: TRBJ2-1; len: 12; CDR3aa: ASTLAGARNEQF
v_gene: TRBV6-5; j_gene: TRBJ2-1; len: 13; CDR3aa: ASSQTGGVYNEQF
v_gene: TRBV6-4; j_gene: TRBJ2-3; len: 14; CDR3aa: ASSGTGTEGRDTQY
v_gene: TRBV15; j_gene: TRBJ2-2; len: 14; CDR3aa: ATSTVKTRRTGELF